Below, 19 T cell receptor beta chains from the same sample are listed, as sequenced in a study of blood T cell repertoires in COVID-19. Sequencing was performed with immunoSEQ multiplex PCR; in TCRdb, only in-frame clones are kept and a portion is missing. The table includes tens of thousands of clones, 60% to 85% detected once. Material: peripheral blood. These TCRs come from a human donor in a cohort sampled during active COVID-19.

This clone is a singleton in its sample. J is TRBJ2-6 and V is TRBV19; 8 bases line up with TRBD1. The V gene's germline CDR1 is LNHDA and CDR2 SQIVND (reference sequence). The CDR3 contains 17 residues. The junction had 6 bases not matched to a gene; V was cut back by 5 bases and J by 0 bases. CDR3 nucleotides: TGTGCCAGTAGTTGGGGACAGGCTAGCTCTGGGGCCAACGTCCTGACTTTC. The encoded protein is CASSWGQASSGANVLTF.

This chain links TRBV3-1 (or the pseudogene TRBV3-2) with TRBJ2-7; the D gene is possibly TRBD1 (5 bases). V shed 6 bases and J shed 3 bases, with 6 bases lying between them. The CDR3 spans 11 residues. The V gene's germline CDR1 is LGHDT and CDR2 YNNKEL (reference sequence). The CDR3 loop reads CASSQGYEQYF. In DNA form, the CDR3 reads TGTGCCAGCAGTCAGGGCTACGAGCAGTACTTC.

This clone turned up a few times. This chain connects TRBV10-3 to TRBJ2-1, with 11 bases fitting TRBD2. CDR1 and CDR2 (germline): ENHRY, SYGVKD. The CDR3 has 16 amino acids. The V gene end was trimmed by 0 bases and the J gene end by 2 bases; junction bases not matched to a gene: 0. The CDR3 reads CAISESTSGAYNEQFF. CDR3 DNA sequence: TGTGCCATCAGTGAGTCGACTAGCGGGGCCTACAATGAGCAGTTCTTC.

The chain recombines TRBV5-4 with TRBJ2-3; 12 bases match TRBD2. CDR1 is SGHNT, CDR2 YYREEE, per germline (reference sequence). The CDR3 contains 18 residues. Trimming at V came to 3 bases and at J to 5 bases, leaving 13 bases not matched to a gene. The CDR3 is CASSSGLAGTPGEDTQYF. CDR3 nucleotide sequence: TGTGCCAGCAGCTCTGGACTAGCGGGGACGCCCGGGGAAGATACGCAGTATTTT.

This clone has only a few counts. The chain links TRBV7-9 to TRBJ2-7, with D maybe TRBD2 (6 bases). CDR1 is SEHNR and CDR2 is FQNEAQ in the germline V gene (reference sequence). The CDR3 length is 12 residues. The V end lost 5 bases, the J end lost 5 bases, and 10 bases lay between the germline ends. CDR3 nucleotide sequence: TGTGCCAGCAGCAGCAAGCGGGACGAGCAGTACTTC. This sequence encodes CASSSKRDEQYF.

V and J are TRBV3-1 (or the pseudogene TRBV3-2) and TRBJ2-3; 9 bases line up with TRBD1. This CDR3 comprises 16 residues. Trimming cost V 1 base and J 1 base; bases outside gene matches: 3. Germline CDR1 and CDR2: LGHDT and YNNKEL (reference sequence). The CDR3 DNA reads TGTGCCAGCAGCCAAGGGGACAGGGCGGGCACAGATACGCAGTATTTT. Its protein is CASSQGDRAGTDTQYF.

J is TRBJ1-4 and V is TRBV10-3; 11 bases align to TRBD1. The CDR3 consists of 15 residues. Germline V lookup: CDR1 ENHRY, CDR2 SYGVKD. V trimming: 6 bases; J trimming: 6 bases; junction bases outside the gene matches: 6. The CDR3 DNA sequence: TGTGCCATCAGAGAAGGACAGGGGGCGGATGAAAAACTGTTTTTT. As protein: CAIREGQGADEKLFF.

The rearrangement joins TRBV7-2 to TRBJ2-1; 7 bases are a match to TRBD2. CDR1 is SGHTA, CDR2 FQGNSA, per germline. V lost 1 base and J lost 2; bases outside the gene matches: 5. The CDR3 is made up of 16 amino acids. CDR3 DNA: TGTGCCAGCAGCTTAGTGGCGGGAGCCGCCTACAATGAGCAGTTCTTC. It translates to CASSLVAGAAYNEQFF. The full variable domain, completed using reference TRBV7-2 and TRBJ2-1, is GAGVSQSPSNKVTEKGKDVELRCDPISGHTALYWYRQSLGQGLEFLIYFQGNSAPDKSGLPSDRFSAERTGGSVSTLTIQRTQQEDSAVYLCASSLVAGAAYNEQFFGPGTRLTVL.

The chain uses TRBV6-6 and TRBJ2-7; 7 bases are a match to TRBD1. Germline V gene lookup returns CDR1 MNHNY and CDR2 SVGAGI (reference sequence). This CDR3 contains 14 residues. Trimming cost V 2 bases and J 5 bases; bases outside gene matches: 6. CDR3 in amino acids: CASSYRGRFDEQYF. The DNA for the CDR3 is TGTGCCAGCAGTTACAGGGGGCGCTTCGACGAGCAGTACTTC.

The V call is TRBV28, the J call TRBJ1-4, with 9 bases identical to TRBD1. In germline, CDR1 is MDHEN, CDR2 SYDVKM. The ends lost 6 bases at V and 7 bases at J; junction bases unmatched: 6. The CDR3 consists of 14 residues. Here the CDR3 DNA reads TGTGCCAGCAGCAAACAGGGGGCGGGTGAAAAACTGTTTTTT. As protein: CASSKQGAGEKLFF. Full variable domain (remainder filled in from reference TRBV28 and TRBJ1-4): DVKVTQSSRYLVKRTGEKVFLECVQDMDHENMFWYRQDPGLGLRLIYFSYDVKMKEKGDIPEGYSVSREKKERFSLILESASTNQTSMYLCASSKQGAGEKLFFGSGTQLSVL.

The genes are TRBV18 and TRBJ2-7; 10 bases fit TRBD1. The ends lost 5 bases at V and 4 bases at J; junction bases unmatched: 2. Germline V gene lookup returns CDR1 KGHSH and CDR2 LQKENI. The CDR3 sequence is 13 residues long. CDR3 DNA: TGTGCCAGCTCAGAGGGACAGGGGTACGAGCAGTACTTC. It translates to CASSEGQGYEQYF.

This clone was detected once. The CDR3 DNA sequence: TGCGCCAGCAGCGAAACAGGATCGAACACTGAAGCTTTCTTT. Protein sequence: CASSETGSNTEAFF. The chain joins TRBV5-1 to TRBJ1-1, with D possibly being TRBD1 (5 bases). CDR1 SGHRS and CDR2 YFSETQ come from the germline V gene. Trimming shortened V by 4 bases and J by 1 base, and 11 bases separated the two germline ends. The CDR3 is made up of 14 amino acids.

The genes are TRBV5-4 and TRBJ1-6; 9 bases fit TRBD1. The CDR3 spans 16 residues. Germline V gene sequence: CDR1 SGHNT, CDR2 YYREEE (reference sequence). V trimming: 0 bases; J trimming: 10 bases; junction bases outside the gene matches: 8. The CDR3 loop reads CASSLGQGGPHSPLHF. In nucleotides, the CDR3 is TGTGCCAGCAGCTTGGGACAGGGGGGACCCCACTCACCCCTCCACTTT.

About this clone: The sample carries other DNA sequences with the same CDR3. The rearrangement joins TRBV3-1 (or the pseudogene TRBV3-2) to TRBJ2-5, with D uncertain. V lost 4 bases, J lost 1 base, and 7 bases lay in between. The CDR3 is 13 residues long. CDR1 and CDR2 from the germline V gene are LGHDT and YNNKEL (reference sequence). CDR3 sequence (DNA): TGTGCCAGCAGCCTACGAGCCCAAGAGACCCAGTACTTC. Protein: CASSLRAQETQYF.

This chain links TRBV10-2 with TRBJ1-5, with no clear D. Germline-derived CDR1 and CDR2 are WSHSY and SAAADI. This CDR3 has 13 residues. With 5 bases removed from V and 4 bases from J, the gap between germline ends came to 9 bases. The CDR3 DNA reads TGCGCCAGCAGTCAGACAACGAATCAGCCCCAGCATTTT. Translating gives CASSQTTNQPQHF.

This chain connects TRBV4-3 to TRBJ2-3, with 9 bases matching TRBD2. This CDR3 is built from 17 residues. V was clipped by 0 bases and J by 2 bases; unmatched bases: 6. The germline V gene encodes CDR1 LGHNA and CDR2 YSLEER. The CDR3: CASSQDFSGGPTDTQYF. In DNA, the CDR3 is TGCGCCAGCAGCCAAGATTTTAGCGGGGGCCCCACAGATACGCAGTATTTT.

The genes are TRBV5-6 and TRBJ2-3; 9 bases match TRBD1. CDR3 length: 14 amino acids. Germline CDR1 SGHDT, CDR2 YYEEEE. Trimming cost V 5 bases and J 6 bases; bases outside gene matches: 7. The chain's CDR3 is CASSTGQGADTQYF. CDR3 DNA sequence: TGTGCCAGCAGTACGGGACAGGGAGCGGATACGCAGTATTTT.

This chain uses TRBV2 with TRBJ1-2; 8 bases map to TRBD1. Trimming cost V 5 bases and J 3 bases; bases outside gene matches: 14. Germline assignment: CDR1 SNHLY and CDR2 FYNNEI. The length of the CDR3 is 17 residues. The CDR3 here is CASSLGTGGFQDYGYTF. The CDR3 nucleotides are TGTGCCAGCAGTCTTGGGACAGGTGGATTTCAGGACTATGGCTACACCTTC.

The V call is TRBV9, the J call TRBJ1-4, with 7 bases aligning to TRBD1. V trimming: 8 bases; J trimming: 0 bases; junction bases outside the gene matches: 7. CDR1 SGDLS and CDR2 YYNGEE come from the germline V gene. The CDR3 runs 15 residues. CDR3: CASSQGHATNEKLFF. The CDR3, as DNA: TGTGCCAGTTCACAGGGGCATGCAACTAATGAAAAACTGTTTTTT.